The 17 T cell receptor beta chains reported below all come from one sample, sequenced in a study of OX40 agonist ivuxolimab in advanced cancers. The protocol was immunoSEQ multiplex PCR, while the TCRdb copy is restricted to in-frame clones and leaves out a portion. This repertoire shows around 80,000 clones, over 85% found once; its top ten account for over 0.15%. The sequencing here drew on CD4+ or CD8+ T cells sorted from blood, taken in a trial of the OX40 agonist ivuxolimab. All receptors come from an adult with an advanced solid tumor such as melanoma, head and neck, liver or kidney cancer.

The chain has TRBV30 and TRBJ1-6, with a possible D match to TRBD1 (6 bases). V lost 4 bases, J lost 7 bases, and 14 bases lay in between. The CDR3 loop spans 14 amino acids. The germline CDR1 and CDR2 sequences are GTSNPN and SVGIG (reference sequence). The CDR3 loop reads CAWTGNRENSPLHF. CDR3 sequence (DNA): TGTGCCTGGACAGGTAACAGGGAGAATTCACCCCTCCACTTT.

This chain links TRBV10-3 with TRBJ2-7; 7 bases map to TRBD2. V shed 7 bases, J shed 2 bases, and the junction held 8 bases outside the gene matches. The germline gives CDR1 ENHRY, CDR2 SYGVKD. This CDR3 contains 14 residues. CDR3 in amino acids: CAITPVGGTYEQYF. DNA for the CDR3: TGTGCCATCACTCCCGTGGGGGGGACCTACGAGCAGTACTTC.

The CDR3 coding sequence is TGCGCCAGCGTCCTACAGAACACTGAAGCTTTCTTT. This translates into CASVLQNTEAFF. J is TRBJ1-1 and V is TRBV10-2; D remains unclear. The CDR3 loop spans 12 amino acids. Deletions cut 8 bases from V and 1 base from J, with 8 bases between. Germline lookup yields CDR1 WSHSY and CDR2 SAAADI.

The V and J genes are TRBV7-2 and TRBJ2-1, with no clear D. Trimming removed 5 bases from V and 4 bases from J, with 9 bases in between. This CDR3 is 13 amino acids long. Germline V lookup: CDR1 SGHTA, CDR2 FQGNSA. CDR3 sequence: CASSVGTYNEQFF. In DNA, the CDR3 is TGTGCCAGCAGCGTAGGAACTTACAATGAGCAGTTCTTC.

The CDR3 here is CASSSLLPDNEQFF. In DNA form, the CDR3 reads TGCGCCAGCAGTAGTCTCCTCCCGGACAATGAGCAGTTCTTC. V gene TRBV5-1 combines with J gene TRBJ2-1; D unresolved. Germline V gene sequence: CDR1 SGHRS, CDR2 YFSETQ. V lost 5 bases and J lost 5, with 14 bases in between. This CDR3 has 14 residues. Full variable domain (remainder filled in from reference TRBV5-1 and TRBJ2-1): KAGVTQTPRYLIKTRGQQVTLSCSPISGHRSVSWYQQTPGQGLQFLFEYFSETQRNKGNFPGRFSGRQFSNSRSEMNVSTLELGDSALYLCASSSLLPDNEQFFGPGTRLTVL.

This clone has just one count. This chain connects TRBV29-1 to TRBJ2-3; TRBD1 aligns across 8 bases. The ends lost 4 bases at V and 1 base at J; junction bases unmatched: 4. The CDR3 extends over 14 amino acids. Germline loops: CDR1 SQVTM, CDR2 ANQGSEA. This CDR3 is CSVAGGSGTDTQYF. CDR3 nucleotides: TGCAGCGTTGCAGGGGGCTCGGGCACAGATACGCAGTATTTT.

The chain recombines TRBV19 with TRBJ1-5; no clear D gene. The CDR3 is 14 amino acids. The germline V gene has CDR1 LNHDA and CDR2 SQIVND (reference sequence). Trimming cost V 8 bases and J 4 bases, with 15 bases left between them. CDR3 protein: CASQISSGNQPQHF. The CDR3 bases are TGTGCCAGTCAAATATCCTCCGGAAATCAGCCCCAGCATTTT.

The chain employs TRBV9 and TRBJ2-7; 11 bases map to TRBD1. CDR3 size: 15 residues. Trimming at V came to 4 bases and at J to 3 bases, leaving 6 bases not matched to a gene. Germline V gene lookup returns CDR1 SGDLS and CDR2 YYNGEE. CDR3 in amino acids: CASSQEGTGGYEQYF. CDR3 nucleotide sequence: TGTGCCAGCAGCCAAGAAGGGACAGGGGGCTACGAGCAGTACTTC.

The table lists this clone with a count of one. This chain's CDR3 is CASRDRDVGHSPLHF. The CDR3 region has the DNA TGTGCCAGCAGAGACCGAGATGTCGGACATTCACCCCTCCACTTT. The chain links TRBV2 to TRBJ1-6, with unresolved D. Germline V gene sequence: CDR1 SNHLY, CDR2 FYNNEI. V gave up 6 bases and J gave up 8 bases, with 17 bases separating them. The length of the CDR3 is 15 residues.

The chain is built from TRBV5-1 and TRBJ1-4, with D unresolved. Trimming removed 1 base at V and 0 bases at J, with 10 bases between. Germline V gene sequence: CDR1 SGHRS, CDR2 YFSETQ. CDR3 length equals 16 residues. CDR3 DNA sequence: TGCGCCAGCAGCTTGAATGCGGGTGCAACTAATGAAAAACTGTTTTTT. This sequence encodes CASSLNAGATNEKLFF.

The chain links TRBV5-4 to TRBJ2-1; 9 bases are a match to TRBD2. V lost 4 bases and J lost 6; bases outside the gene matches: 8. Germline-derived CDR1 and CDR2 are SGHNT and YYREEE (reference sequence). CDR3 size: 15 residues. CDR3 loop: CASSEGLAIRNEQFF. Written as DNA, the CDR3 is TGTGCCAGCAGCGAGGGACTAGCAATCCGCAATGAGCAGTTCTTC.

In its sample, this clone was seen once. The genes are TRBV27 and TRBJ2-5; either TRBD1 or TRBD2 may fit D (5 bases each). The CDR3 is 13 amino acids. CDR1 MNHEY and CDR2 SMNVEV come from the germline V gene (reference sequence). V shed 4 bases and J shed 7 bases, with 13 bases lying between them. CDR3 loop: CASSSGTETTQYF. The CDR3 DNA reads TGTGCCAGCAGTTCGGGGACCGAAACGACCCAGTACTTC.

The chain couples TRBV7-8 to TRBJ2-7; 9 nucleotides match TRBD2. CDR3 length: 18 amino acids. J lost 6 bases, V lost 0 bases, and 15 bases had no gene match. Looked up from germline, CDR1 is SGHVS and CDR2 is FQNEAQ. The CDR3 here is CASSLASSGRQFVGEQYF. The DNA for the CDR3 is TGTGCCAGCAGCTTAGCGTCGAGCGGGAGGCAATTCGTCGGCGAGCAGTACTTC.

The chain recombines TRBV19 with TRBJ2-7, with D possibly being TRBD1 (6 bases). Germline CDR1 is LNHDA and CDR2 is SQIVND (reference sequence). The CDR3 runs to 15 residues. Trimming stripped 1 base from V and 4 bases from J, with 14 bases between. The CDR3 here is CASSIVSRGTYEQYF. DNA of the CDR3: TGTGCCAGTAGTATAGTATCCAGGGGAACTTACGAGCAGTACTTC.

This clone was seen just once. The rearrangement joins TRBV4-1 to TRBJ1-4; a weak D match, TRBD1 (5 bases). The CDR3 consists of 15 residues. Germline V gives CDR1 MGHRA, CDR2 YSYEKL. V was cut by 0 bases and J by 2 bases, with 7 bases left in between. The CDR3 loop is CASSQDRQTNEKLFF. CDR3 bases: TGCGCCAGCAGCCAAGATCGACAGACTAATGAAAAACTGTTTTTT.

This chain joins TRBV10-3 and TRBJ2-3, with 7 nucleotides matching TRBD2. V lost 8 bases, J lost 3 bases, and 5 bases stayed unmatched. The CDR3 runs 13 residues. Germline V gives CDR1 ENHRY, CDR2 SYGVKD. CDR3 nucleotides: TGTGCCATCTTGGGGGGGTTGACAGATACGCAGTATTTT. Residues: CAILGGLTDTQYF.

The rearrangement links TRBV6-5 to TRBJ1-6; TRBD1 might be the D (6 bases). There are 15 residues in the CDR3. The V gene lost 6 bases and the J gene lost 6 bases, with 15 bases spanning the gap. Per germline, CDR1 MNHEY and CDR2 SVGAGI. CDR3 sequence: CASRQGQGSNSPLHF. The DNA of the CDR3 is TGTGCCAGCAGGCAGGGGCAGGGGAGTAATTCACCCCTCCACTTT.